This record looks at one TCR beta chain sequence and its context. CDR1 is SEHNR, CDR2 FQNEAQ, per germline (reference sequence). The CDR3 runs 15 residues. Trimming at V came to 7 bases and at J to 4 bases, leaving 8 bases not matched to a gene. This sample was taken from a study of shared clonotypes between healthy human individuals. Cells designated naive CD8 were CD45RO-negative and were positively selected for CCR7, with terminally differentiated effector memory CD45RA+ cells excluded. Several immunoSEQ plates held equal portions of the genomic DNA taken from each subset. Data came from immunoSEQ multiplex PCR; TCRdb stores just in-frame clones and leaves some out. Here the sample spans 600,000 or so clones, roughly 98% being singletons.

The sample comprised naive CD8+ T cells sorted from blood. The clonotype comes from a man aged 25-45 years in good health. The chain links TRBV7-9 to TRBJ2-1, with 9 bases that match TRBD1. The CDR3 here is CASMGGTGTYNEQFF. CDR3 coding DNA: TGTGCCAGCATGGGGGGGACAGGGACTTACAATGAGCAGTTCTTC.